The 28 T cell receptor beta chains given below trace back to one sample, sequenced in a study of CD8 T cells in ankylosing spondylitis. Study conclusions and caveats: Made up of eight highly homologous variants, a TCR beta motif appeared characteristic of ankylosing spondylitis blood.

TCRdb fed the 5' RACE reads into MiXCR, producing one record per CDR3 protein. The sample lists 450,000 to 550,000 distinct CDR3 sequences; about 5.7% were seen once. Their cognate antigens are unknown. The specimen sequenced was blood, either unsorted or a sorted T cell fraction (not recorded which). The receptors were gathered from a male donor with ankylosing spondylitis.

This clonotype was observed a handful of times. The rearrangement uses TRBV5-1 and TRBJ2-5; TRBD1 aligns across 10 bases. The V gene end was trimmed by 2 bases and the J gene end by 5 bases; junction bases not matched to a gene: 3. The CDR3 spans 14 residues. Looked up from germline, CDR1 is SGHRS and CDR2 is YFSETQ. The CDR3: CASSFMGQGETQYF. The DNA of the CDR3 is TGCGCCAGCAGCTTCATGGGACAGGGGGAGACCCAGTACTTC.

This clonotype was recorded many times. This rearrangement joins TRBV29-1 to TRBJ2-7, with D possibly matching TRBD2 (5 bases). Per germline, CDR1 SQVTM and CDR2 ANQGSEA. V was shortened by 8 bases and J by 1 base, with 12 bases between the two germline ends. CDR3 length: 12 residues. CDR3 bases: TGCAGCACCTCTAGCTCTTCCTACGAGCAGTACTTC. Protein: CSTSSSSYEQYF.

In this sample, this clonotype turned up many times. V and J are TRBV2 and TRBJ2-7; no definite D call. The germline V gene encodes CDR1 SNHLY and CDR2 FYNNEI. Trimming cost V 6 bases and J 4 bases, with 16 bases left between them. The CDR3 totals 14 residues. CDR3 loop: CASSLRWLGYEQYF. The CDR3 DNA follows: TGTGCCAGCAGCCTGAGGTGGCTCGGGTACGAGCAGTACTTC.

This clonotype was recorded at least ten times. This chain uses TRBV7-9 with TRBJ1-2; D not certain. Germline loops: CDR1 SEHNR, CDR2 FQNEAQ (reference sequence). V lost 3 bases and J 10 bases, leaving 15 bases between the germline ends. This CDR3 is 13 amino acids long. The CDR3, as DNA: TGTGCCAGCAGCTTTTGGCAGAGCCCTACCTACACCTTC. Amino acids: CASSFWQSPTYTF. Based on the CDR3 plus reference TRBV7-9 and TRBJ1-2, the full variable domain is DTGVSQNPRHKITKRGQNVTFRCDPISEHNRLYWYRQTLGQGPEFLTYFQNEAQLEKSRLLSDRFSAERPKGSFSTLEIQRTEQGDSAMYLCASSFWQSPTYTFGSGTRLTVV.

This clonotype was counted ten times or more. V gene TRBV4-1 combines with J gene TRBJ2-2; tentative D call: TRBD2 (7 bases). The V end lost 3 bases, the J end lost 0 bases, and 14 bases lay between the germline ends. The CDR3 is 17 residues long. Germline values: CDR1 MGHRA, CDR2 YSYEKL. Written as DNA, the CDR3 is TGCGCCAGCAGCCACGAAGAGGGGGGGGCGAACACCGGGGAGCTGTTTTTT. This sequence encodes CASSHEEGGANTGELFF.

The table lists this clonotype with many counts. This sequence joins TRBV7-8 and TRBJ2-7; D ambiguous. The germline gives CDR1 SGHVS, CDR2 FQNEAQ. V was cut by 2 bases and J by 3 bases, with 11 bases left in between. The CDR3 sequence is 14 residues long. The CDR3 sequence is CASSLRSVIYEQYF. The CDR3 bases are TGTGCCAGCAGCTTAAGGTCGGTTATCTACGAGCAGTACTTC.

This clonotype was observed at least ten times. The rearrangement joins TRBV28 to TRBJ1-2; TRBD1 matches 9 bases. Per germline, CDR1 MDHEN and CDR2 SYDVKM. The junction had 11 bases not matched to a gene; V was cut back by 5 bases and J by 7 bases. This CDR3 contains 15 residues. The chain's CDR3 is CASSPGTGLSGGYTF. In DNA form, the CDR3 reads TGTGCCAGCAGTCCAGGGACAGGGTTATCAGGTGGCTACACCTTC.

This clonotype occurred many times. The V and J genes are TRBV5-1 and TRBJ2-7; maybe TRBD2 (6 bases). Germline lookup yields CDR1 SGHRS and CDR2 YFSETQ. The CDR3 length is 14 residues. V lost 3 bases and J 6 bases, leaving 16 bases between the germline ends. CDR3 sequence: CASSSMGTSSEQYF. CDR3 in DNA: TGCGCCAGCAGCTCCATGGGTACTAGCTCCGAGCAGTACTTC.

This clonotype occurred many times. V and J are TRBV20-1 and TRBJ2-7; D is tentatively TRBD1 or TRBD2 (5 bases each). The germline CDR1 and CDR2 sequences are DFQATT and SNEGSKA (reference sequence). V was trimmed by 4 bases and J by 3 bases, leaving 13 bases between them. CDR3 length: 13 amino acids. CDR3 bases: TGCAGTGCTACACTCGGGGCCGTCTACGAGCAGTACTTC. It yields the protein CSATLGAVYEQYF.

This clonotype was detected many times. The genes are TRBV15 and TRBJ2-7, with D possibly matching TRBD2 (6 bases). The CDR3 is made up of 15 amino acids. Trimming took off 1 base at V and 5 bases at J, with 15 bases between the two ends. Per germline, CDR1 LNHNV and CDR2 YYDKDF (reference sequence). The CDR3 here is CATSRGLGRSNEQYF. For the CDR3, the DNA is TGTGCCACCAGCAGAGGGTTAGGGAGGAGCAACGAGCAGTACTTC.

At least ten counts were recorded for this clonotype. The rearrangement uses TRBV24-1 and TRBJ1-5; no reliable D call. Trimming stripped 0 bases from V and 9 bases from J, with 5 bases between. CDR1 and CDR2 from the germline V gene are KGHDR and SFDVKD. The CDR3 consists of 12 residues. The chain's CDR3 is CATSDLLGPQHF. CDR3 sequence (DNA): TGTGCCACCAGTGATTTGCTTGGGCCCCAGCATTTT.

The rearrangement uses TRBV20-1 and TRBJ2-1; 7 bases are shared with TRBD2. CDR3 length equals 16 residues. V was pared by 3 bases and J by 5 bases, with 13 bases of the junction left unmatched. CDR1 is DFQATT and CDR2 is SNEGSKA in the germline V gene (reference sequence). CDR3 amino acids: CSASRLAGTTHNEQFF. CDR3 DNA: TGCAGTGCTAGCCGACTTGCCGGGACTACACACAATGAGCAGTTCTTC.

This clonotype was recorded many times. V is TRBV6-1 and J is TRBJ1-1; D is perhaps TRBD1 (5 bases). The CDR3 runs to 14 residues. Germline assignment: CDR1 MNHNS and CDR2 SASEGT. V was cut by 8 bases and J by 2 bases, with 15 bases left in between. CDR3 DNA: TGTGCCAGCCTCCAATCCGGGGGAAACACTGAAGCTTTCTTT. This translates into CASLQSGGNTEAFF.

Many counts were recorded for this clonotype. The rearrangement links TRBV20-1 to TRBJ2-1; 8 nucleotides line up with TRBD2. CDR3 size: 14 residues. V lost 3 bases to trimming and J lost 4 bases; unmatched junction nucleotides: 5. Germline CDR1 is DFQATT and CDR2 is SNEGSKA (reference sequence). The CDR3, as DNA: TGCAGTGCTAGCATAGCGGGGCCATACAATGAGCAGTTCTTC. The encoded protein is CSASIAGPYNEQFF.

This clonotype was counted many times. This chain uses TRBV4-2 with TRBJ2-3; 13 bases map to TRBD2. Germline CDR1 and CDR2: LGHNA and YNFKEQ. V trimming: 4 bases; J trimming: 2 bases; junction bases outside the gene matches: 12. CDR3 length equals 19 residues. The CDR3 bases are TGTGCCAGCAGCCGCATCACTAGCGGGGGGGCACTGAACACAGATACGCAGTATTTT. Encoded protein: CASSRITSGGALNTDTQYF.

This clonotype was found many times. The chain is built from TRBV12-3 or TRBV12-4 and TRBJ1-1, with D possibly matching TRBD1 (6 bases). V gave up 3 bases and J gave up 0 bases, with 11 bases separating them. The CDR3 consists of 15 residues. This CDR3 is CASSLEGGLNTEAFF. For the CDR3, the DNA is TGTGCCAGCAGTTTGGAGGGGGGCCTGAACACTGAAGCTTTCTTT.

This clonotype was recorded at least ten times. The chain has TRBV6-2 or TRBV6-3 and TRBJ1-5; D remains ambiguous. The germline gives CDR1 MNHEY, CDR2 SVGEGT. The CDR3 covers 16 residues. V dropped 7 bases and J dropped 1 base, with 17 bases sitting between them. CDR3 loop: CASTQSSSPSNQPQHF. The DNA of the CDR3 is TGTGCCAGCACCCAAAGCAGCAGTCCGAGCAATCAGCCCCAGCATTTT.

This clonotype was counted only a few times. The genes are TRBV7-6 and TRBJ2-2, with no clear D. CDR3 size: 14 residues. The V and J ends lost 0 bases and 5 bases respectively, with 7 bases between them. CDR1 and CDR2 from the germline V gene are SGHVS and FNYEAQ. CDR3 bases: TGTGCCAGCAGCTTAGCAGGGCAAACCGGGGAGCTGTTTTTT. Its protein product is CASSLAGQTGELFF.

This clonotype was detected ten times or more. The gene calls are TRBV18 and TRBJ1-2, with 11 bases identical to TRBD1. CDR3 length: 19 residues. With 0 bases clipped from V and 8 bases from J, the junction kept 17 bases outside the gene matches. From germline, CDR1 is KGHSH and CDR2 LQKENI. The CDR3 spells CASSPPFLFGQGAAGGYTF. The CDR3 DNA reads as TGTGCCAGCTCACCACCGTTCTTGTTCGGACAGGGGGCTGCAGGGGGCTACACCTTC. The full variable domain, its missing parts supplied by reference TRBV18 and TRBJ1-2, is NAGVMQNPRHLVRRRGQEARLRCSPMKGHSHVYWYRQLPEEGLKFMVYLQKENIIDESGMPKERFSAEFPKEGPSILRIQQVVRGDSAAYFCASSPPFLFGQGAAGGYTFGSGTRLTVV.

This clonotype has a count of ten or more. The gene calls are TRBV20-1 and TRBJ2-3, with TRBD1 matching over 11 bases. The ends lost 2 bases at V and 0 bases at J; junction bases unmatched: 4. CDR3 size: 16 residues. CDR1 is DFQATT, CDR2 SNEGSKA, per germline (reference sequence). This chain's CDR3 is CSARFGQGASTDTQYF. CDR3 nucleotide sequence: TGCAGTGCTAGATTTGGACAGGGGGCAAGCACAGATACGCAGTATTTT.

This clonotype was detected ten times or more. The rearrangement uses TRBV28 and TRBJ1-2; D unclear. The CDR3 sequence is 10 residues long. The germline CDR1 and CDR2 sequences are MDHEN and SYDVKM. V lost 8 bases to trimming and J lost 4 bases, with 5 bases between them. In DNA form, the CDR3 reads TGTGCCAGCGGGGTCTATGGCTACACCTTC. It encodes CASGVYGYTF.

At least ten counts were recorded for this clonotype. The V gene is TRBV7-9, the J gene TRBJ2-3, with 9 positions matching TRBD1. This CDR3 has 16 residues. The V segment lost 3 bases and the J segment 3 bases; nucleotides outside the gene matches: 7. Germline V gene data show CDR1 as SEHNR and CDR2 as FQNEAQ (reference sequence). CDR3 sequence (DNA): TGTGCCAGCAGCTTTCTCACAGGGGGCAGTACAGATACGCAGTATTTT. This sequence encodes CASSFLTGGSTDTQYF. The complete variable domain, with remaining parts taken from reference TRBV7-9 and TRBJ2-3, reads DTGVSQNPRHKITKRGQNVTFRCDPISEHNRLYWYRQTLGQGPEFLTYFQNEAQLEKSRLLSDRFSAERPKGSFSTLEIQRTEQGDSAMYLCASSFLTGGSTDTQYFGPGTRLTVL.

This sequence joins TRBV28 and TRBJ2-5; the D is unclear. Germline CDR1 is MDHEN and CDR2 is SYDVKM. The CDR3 loop spans 13 amino acids. Trimming removed 4 bases from V and 5 bases from J, with 11 bases in between. The CDR3: CASSSRNPETQYF. The CDR3 bases are TGTGCCAGCAGTTCGAGGAACCCGGAGACCCAGTACTTC.

This clonotype was recorded many times. The chain is built from TRBV28 and TRBJ2-5; 7 bases match TRBD2. Losses at the gene ends were 2 bases for V and 5 bases for J; bases not matched to a gene: 8. Germline loops: CDR1 MDHEN, CDR2 SYDVKM. The CDR3 sequence is 15 residues long. The CDR3, as DNA: TGTGCCAGCAGTTTAGCGGGGGAGGTGGGGGAGACCCAGTACTTC. Translating gives CASSLAGEVGETQYF. Supplemented by reference TRBV28 and TRBJ2-5, the full variable domain reads DVKVTQSSRYLVKRTGEKVFLECVQDMDHENMFWYRQDPGLGLRLIYFSYDVKMKEKGDIPEGYSVSREKKERFSLILESASTNQTSMYLCASSLAGEVGETQYFGPGTRLLVL.

This clonotype appeared many times. The V and J genes are TRBV5-1 and TRBJ2-2; no reliable D call. Looked up from germline, CDR1 is SGHRS and CDR2 is YFSETQ. V lost 4 bases, J lost 4 bases, and 17 bases lay in between. CDR3 size: 16 residues. The CDR3 region has the DNA TGCGCCAGCAGCCTATTCTTGGGGATAGGCACCGGGGAGCTGTTTTTT. Amino acid sequence: CASSLFLGIGTGELFF.

This clonotype was counted a few times. This chain connects TRBV27 to TRBJ2-1, with TRBD2 matching 7 bases. Germline CDR1 reads MNHEY; CDR2 reads SMNVEV (reference sequence). V dropped 2 bases and J dropped 6; count of bases not matched to a gene: 7. This CDR3 has 15 residues. The CDR3 nucleotides are TGTGCCAGCAGTTTAATAGCTAGCGGATTCAATGAGCAGTTCTTC. The encoded protein is CASSLIASGFNEQFF.

This clonotype was seen repeatedly, ten times or more. This chain links TRBV6-6 with TRBJ2-1, with D perhaps matching TRBD1 or TRBD2 (6 bases each). The germline gives CDR1 MNHNY, CDR2 SVGAGI (reference sequence). The CDR3 is made up of 12 amino acids. V lost 3 bases to trimming and J lost 8 bases, with 8 bases between them. The CDR3 loop is CASSYGGHEQFF. For the CDR3, the DNA is TGTGCCAGCAGTTATGGGGGGCATGAGCAGTTCTTC.

This clonotype has ten or more counts. The genes are TRBV21-1 and TRBJ1-5; TRBD1 reflects the table's D call only, with no check against the DNA. TRBV21-1 is annotated as a pseudogene. The CDR3 totals 16 residues. The CDR3 protein is CASNSPWGYSNQPQHF. The CDR3 DNA sequence: TGTGCCAGCAACTCCCCCTGGGGGTATAGCAATCAGCCCCAGCATTTT.